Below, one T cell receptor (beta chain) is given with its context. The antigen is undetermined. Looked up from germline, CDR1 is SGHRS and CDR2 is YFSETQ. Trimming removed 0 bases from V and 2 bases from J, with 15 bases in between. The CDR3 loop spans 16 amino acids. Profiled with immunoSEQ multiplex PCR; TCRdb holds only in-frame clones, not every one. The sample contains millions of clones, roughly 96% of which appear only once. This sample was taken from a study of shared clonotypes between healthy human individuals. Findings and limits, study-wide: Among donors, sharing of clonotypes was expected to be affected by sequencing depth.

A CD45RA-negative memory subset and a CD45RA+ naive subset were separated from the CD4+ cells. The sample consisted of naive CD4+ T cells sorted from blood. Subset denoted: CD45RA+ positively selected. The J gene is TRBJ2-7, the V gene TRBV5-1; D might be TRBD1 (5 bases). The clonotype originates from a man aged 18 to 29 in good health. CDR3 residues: CASSLGERGSAYEQYF. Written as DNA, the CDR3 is TGCGCCAGCAGCTTGGGGGAAAGGGGAAGCGCCTACGAGCAGTACTTC.